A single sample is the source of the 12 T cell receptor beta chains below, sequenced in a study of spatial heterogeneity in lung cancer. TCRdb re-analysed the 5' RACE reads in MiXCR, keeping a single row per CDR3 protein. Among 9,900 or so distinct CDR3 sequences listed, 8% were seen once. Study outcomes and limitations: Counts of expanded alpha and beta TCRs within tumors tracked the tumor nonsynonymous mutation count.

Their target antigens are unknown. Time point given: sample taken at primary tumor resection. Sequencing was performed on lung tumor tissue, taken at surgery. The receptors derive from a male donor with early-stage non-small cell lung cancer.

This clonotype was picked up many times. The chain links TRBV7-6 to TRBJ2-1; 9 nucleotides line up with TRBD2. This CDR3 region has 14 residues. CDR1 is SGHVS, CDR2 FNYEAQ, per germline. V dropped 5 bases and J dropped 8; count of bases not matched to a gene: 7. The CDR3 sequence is CASSHGTSWDEQFF. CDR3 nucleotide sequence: TGTGCCAGCAGCCACGGGACTAGCTGGGATGAGCAGTTCTTC.

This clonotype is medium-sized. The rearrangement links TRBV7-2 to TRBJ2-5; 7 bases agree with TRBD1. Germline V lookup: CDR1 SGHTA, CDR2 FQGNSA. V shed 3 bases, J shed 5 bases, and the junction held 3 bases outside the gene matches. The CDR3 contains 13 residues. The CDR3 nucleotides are TGTGCCAGCAGCTTCGGCAGGGGGGAGACCCAGTACTTC. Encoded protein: CASSFGRGETQYF. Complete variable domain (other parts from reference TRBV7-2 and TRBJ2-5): GAGVSQSPSNKVTEKGKDVELRCDPISGHTALYWYRQSLGQGLEFLIYFQGNSAPDKSGLPSDRFSAERTGGSVSTLTIQRTQQEDSAVYLCASSFGRGETQYFGPGTRLLVL.

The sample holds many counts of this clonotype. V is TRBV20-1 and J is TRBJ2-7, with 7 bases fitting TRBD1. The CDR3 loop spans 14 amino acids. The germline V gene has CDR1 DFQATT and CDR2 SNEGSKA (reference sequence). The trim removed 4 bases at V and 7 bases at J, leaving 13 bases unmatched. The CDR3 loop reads CSAIFVEGAKEQYF. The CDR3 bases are TGCAGTGCTATTTTTGTCGAGGGGGCGAAGGAGCAGTACTTC.

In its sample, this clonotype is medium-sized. CDR3 sequence: CAWNGQGLYSNQPQHF. In nucleotides, the CDR3 is TGTGCCTGGAATGGACAGGGCCTTTATAGCAATCAGCCCCAGCATTTT. The chain joins TRBV30 to TRBJ1-5; 8 nucleotides align to TRBD1. The CDR3 is made up of 16 amino acids. The germline V gene encodes CDR1 GTSNPN and CDR2 SVGIG (reference sequence). V lost 4 bases, J lost 0 bases, and 8 bases stayed unmatched. The whole variable domain, remainder taken from reference TRBV30 and TRBJ1-5, is SQTIHQWPATLVQPVGSPLSLECTVEGTSNPNLYWYRQAAGRGLQLLFYSVGIGQISSEVPQNLSASRPQDRQFILSSKKLLLSDSGFYLCAWNGQGLYSNQPQHFGDGTRLSIL.

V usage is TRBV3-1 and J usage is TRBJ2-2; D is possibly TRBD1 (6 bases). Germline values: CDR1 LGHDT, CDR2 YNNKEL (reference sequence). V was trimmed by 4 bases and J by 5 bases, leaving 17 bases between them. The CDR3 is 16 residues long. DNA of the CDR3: TGTGCCAGCAGCCCACTTACAGGGACGGGAACCGGGGAGCTGTTTTTT. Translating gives CASSPLTGTGTGELFF. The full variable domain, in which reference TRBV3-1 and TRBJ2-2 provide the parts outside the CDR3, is DTAVSQTPKYLVTQMGNDKSIKCEQNLGHDTMYWYKQDSKKFLKIMFSYNNKELIINETVPNRFSPKSPDKAHLNLHINSLELGDSAVYFCASSPLTGTGTGELFFGEGSRLTVL.

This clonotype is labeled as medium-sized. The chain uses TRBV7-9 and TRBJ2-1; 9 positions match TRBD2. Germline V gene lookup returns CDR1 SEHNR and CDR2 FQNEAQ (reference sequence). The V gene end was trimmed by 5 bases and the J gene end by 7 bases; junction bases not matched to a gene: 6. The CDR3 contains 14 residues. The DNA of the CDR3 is TGTGCCAGCAGCATCGGACTAGCGAAGAATGAGCAGTTCTTC. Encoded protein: CASSIGLAKNEQFF.

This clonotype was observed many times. CDR3 region: CASSQEGAGGPAGDTQYF. The CDR3 region has the DNA TGTGCCAGCAGCCAAGAGGGAGCGGGAGGGCCGGCCGGAGATACGCAGTATTTT. J is TRBJ2-3 and V is TRBV3-1; TRBD2 matches 10 bases. Germline V gene sequence: CDR1 LGHDT, CDR2 YNNKEL (reference sequence). The CDR3 covers 18 residues. J lost 5 bases, V lost 0 bases, and 11 bases had no gene match.

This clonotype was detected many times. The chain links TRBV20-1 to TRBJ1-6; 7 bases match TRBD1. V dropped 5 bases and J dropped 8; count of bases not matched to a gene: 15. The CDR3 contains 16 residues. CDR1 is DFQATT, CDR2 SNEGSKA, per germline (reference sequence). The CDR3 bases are TGCAGTGCTCCAATCCCGCCGGGACAGCAAGATTCACCCCTCCACTTT. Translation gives CSAPIPPGQQDSPLHF.

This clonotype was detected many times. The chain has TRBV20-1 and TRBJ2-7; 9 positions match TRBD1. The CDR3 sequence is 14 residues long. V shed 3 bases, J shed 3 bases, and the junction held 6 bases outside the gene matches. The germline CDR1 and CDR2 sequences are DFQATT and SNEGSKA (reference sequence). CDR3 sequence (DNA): TGCAGTGCTAGTACCGACAGGGGGTACTACGAGCAGTACTTC. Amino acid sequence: CSASTDRGYYEQYF.

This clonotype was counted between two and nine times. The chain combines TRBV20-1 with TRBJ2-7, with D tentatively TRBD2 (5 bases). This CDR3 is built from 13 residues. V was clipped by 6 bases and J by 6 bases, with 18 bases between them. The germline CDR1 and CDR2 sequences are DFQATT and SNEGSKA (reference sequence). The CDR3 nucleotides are TGCAGTGCCCCAAAACCAGGAGGACCCGAGCAGTACTTC. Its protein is CSAPKPGGPEQYF.

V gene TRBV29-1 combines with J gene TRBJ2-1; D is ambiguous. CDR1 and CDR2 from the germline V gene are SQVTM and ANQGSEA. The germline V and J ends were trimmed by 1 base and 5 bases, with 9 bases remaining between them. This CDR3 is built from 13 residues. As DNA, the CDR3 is TGCAGCGTTGAAGTTTCAGTAGACAATGAGCAGTTCTTC. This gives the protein CSVEVSVDNEQFF.

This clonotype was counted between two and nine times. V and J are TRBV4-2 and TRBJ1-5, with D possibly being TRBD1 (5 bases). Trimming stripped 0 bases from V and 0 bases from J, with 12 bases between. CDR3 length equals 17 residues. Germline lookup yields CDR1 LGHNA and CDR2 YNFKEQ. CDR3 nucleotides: TGTGCCAGCAGCCAAGATTTGGGGACCTATAGCAATCAGCCCCAGCATTTT. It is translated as CASSQDLGTYSNQPQHF.